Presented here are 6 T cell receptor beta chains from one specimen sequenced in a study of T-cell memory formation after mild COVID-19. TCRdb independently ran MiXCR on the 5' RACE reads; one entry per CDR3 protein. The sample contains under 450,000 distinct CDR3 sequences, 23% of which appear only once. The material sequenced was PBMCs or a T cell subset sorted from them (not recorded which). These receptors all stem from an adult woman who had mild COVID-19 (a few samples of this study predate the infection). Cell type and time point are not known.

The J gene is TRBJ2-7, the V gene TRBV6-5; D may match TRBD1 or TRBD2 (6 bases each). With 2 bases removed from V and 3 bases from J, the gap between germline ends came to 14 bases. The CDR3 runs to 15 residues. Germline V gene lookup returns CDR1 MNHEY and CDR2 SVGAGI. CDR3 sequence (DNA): TGTGCCAGCAGTTACGCGGAGGGGGGATACTACGAGCAGTACTTC. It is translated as CASSYAEGGYYEQYF.

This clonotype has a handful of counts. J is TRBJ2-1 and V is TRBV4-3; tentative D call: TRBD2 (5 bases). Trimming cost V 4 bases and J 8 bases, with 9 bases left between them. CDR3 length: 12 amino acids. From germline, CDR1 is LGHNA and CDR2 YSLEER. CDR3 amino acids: CASSPLGDEQFF. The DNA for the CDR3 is TGCGCCAGCAGCCCACTGGGAGATGAGCAGTTCTTC.

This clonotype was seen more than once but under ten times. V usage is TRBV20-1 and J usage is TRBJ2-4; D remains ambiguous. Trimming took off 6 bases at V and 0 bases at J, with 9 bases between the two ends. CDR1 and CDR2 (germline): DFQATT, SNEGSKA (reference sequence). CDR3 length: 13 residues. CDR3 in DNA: TGCAGTGCCCCCCAACTAGCCAAAAACATTCAGTACTTC. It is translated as CSAPQLAKNIQYF.

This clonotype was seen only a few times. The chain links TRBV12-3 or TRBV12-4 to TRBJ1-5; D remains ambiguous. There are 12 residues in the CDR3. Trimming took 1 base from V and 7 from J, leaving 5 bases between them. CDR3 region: CASSLERQPQHF. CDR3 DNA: TGTGCCAGCAGTTTAGAGAGGCAGCCCCAGCATTTT.

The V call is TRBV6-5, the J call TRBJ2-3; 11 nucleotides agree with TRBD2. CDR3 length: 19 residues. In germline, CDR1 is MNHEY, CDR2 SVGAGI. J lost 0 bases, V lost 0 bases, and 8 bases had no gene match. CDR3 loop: CASSYSVAWTSGSTDTQYF. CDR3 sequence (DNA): TGTGCCAGCAGTTACTCGGTAGCCTGGACTAGCGGGAGCACAGATACGCAGTATTTT.

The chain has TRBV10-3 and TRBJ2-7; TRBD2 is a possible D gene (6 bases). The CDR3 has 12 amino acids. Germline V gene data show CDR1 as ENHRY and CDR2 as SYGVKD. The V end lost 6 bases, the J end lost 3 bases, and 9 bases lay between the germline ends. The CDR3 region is CAIRGGDYEQYF. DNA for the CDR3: TGTGCCATCAGGGGAGGCGACTACGAGCAGTACTTC.